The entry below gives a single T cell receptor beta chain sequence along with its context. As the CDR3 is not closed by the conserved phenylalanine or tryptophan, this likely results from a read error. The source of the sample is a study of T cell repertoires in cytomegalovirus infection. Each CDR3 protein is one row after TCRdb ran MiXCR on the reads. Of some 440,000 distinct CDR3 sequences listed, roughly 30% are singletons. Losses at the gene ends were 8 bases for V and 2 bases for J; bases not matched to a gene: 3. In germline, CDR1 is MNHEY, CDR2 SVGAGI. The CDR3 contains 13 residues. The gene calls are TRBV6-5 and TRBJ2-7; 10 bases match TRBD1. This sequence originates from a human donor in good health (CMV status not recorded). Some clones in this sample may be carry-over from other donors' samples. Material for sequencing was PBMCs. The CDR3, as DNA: TGTGCCAGCCGGGACAGGGGTACCTACGAGCAGTACTTA. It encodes CASRDRGTYEQYL.